The clone carrying this T cell receptor (beta chain) has a count of ten or more. The sample comes from a study of regulatory T cells in long-lasting Graves disease. About the research overall: Newly diagnosed Graves' patients had taken antithyroid drugs under 3 months.

HTBI primers from iRepertoire and Arm-PCR of CDR3 regions yielded the TCR beta libraries. MiXCR, applied by TCRdb to the multiplex PCR reads, yields one record per CDR3 protein. This sample yields 400,000 to 500,000 distinct CDR3 sequences, of which about 15% are seen a single time; about 8% belongs to the top ten. Unmatched junction bases numbered 8, after V lost 8 bases and J lost 7 bases. From germline, CDR1 is LGHDT and CDR2 YNNKEL (reference sequence). This CDR3 contains 14 residues. The sample's time point: newly diagnosed GD, antithyroid drugs for less than 3 months. PBMC-extracted RNA yielded the TCR library. This sample was shared with a second study, whose subject was T cells in Graves' hyperthyroidism and ophthalmopathy. That study adds: Calling Graves' hyperthyroidism stable meant ophthalmopathy did not progress within 18 months.

V and J are TRBV3-1 and TRBJ2-3; TRBD2 aligns across 11 bases. This TCR derives from a woman in her thirties or forties with Graves disease. The sequences come from peripheral blood mononuclear cells (PBMCs), collected at new diagnosis, from a patient treated with antithyroid drugs. The CDR3: CASVNSGGGNTQYF. For the CDR3, the DNA is TGTGCCAGCGTGAATAGCGGGGGGGGAAATACGCAGTATTTT.